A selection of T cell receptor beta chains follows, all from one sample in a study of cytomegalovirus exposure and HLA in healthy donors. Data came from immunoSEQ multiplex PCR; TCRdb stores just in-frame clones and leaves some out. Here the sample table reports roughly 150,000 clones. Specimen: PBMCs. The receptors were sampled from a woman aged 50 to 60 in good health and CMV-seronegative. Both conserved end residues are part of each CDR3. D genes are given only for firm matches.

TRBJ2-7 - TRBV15 CATSRGRAASAKDEQYF
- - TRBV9 CASSAAGITIRSEQYF
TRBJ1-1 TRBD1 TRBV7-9 CASNQRQGGNTEAFF
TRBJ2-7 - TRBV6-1 CASSVPEWVYEQYF
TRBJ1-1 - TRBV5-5 CASSLRGQPEAFF
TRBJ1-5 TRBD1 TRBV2 CASSITGGAGAYQPQHF
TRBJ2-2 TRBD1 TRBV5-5 CASSAYRGNAGELFF
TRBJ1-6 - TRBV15 CATSAGESPLHF
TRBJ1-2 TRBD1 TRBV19 CASSITGDYGYTF
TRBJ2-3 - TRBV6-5 CASTGTDTQYF
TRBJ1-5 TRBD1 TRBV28 CASSLRTGNSNQPQHF
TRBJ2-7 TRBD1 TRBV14 CASSQVWTGSSYEQYF